Below, 32 T cell receptor beta chains from the same sample are listed, as sequenced in a study of blood T cell repertoires in COVID-19 (dated by TCRdb to the early 2020s). The library was prepared using the immunoSEQ multiplex PCR assay. Here the immuneACCESS table is served through TCRdb, limited to in-frame sequences with V and J called. Missing clones are a known gap in these copies; in checked studies unresolved V genes cover under half, and the rest lacks a known reason. In this sample the table shows about 160,000 clones, around 82% of which occur a single time. Jointly, the top ten make up about 5.6% of the sample. Sequenced input: PBMCs or T cells enriched from blood (not recorded which). The receptors originated from a man between 40 and 49 years old who had recovered from COVID-19.

This chain links TRBV7-8 with TRBJ1-2, with 8 bases identical to TRBD1. The CDR3 sequence is 14 residues long. Germline V lookup: CDR1 SGHVS, CDR2 FQNEAQ. J gave up 8 bases and V 3 bases, and 8 bases lay outside the gene matches. CDR3 protein: CASSFGQGAEGYTF. The DNA of the CDR3 is TGTGCCAGCAGCTTCGGACAGGGAGCCGAGGGCTACACCTTC.

V is TRBV6-5 and J is TRBJ1-2; 10 bases match TRBD1. Germline V gives CDR1 MNHEY, CDR2 SVGAGI. Unmatched junction bases numbered 7, after V lost 7 bases and J lost 2 bases. CDR3 length equals 15 residues. In DNA, the CDR3 is TGTGCCAGCAATCCGACAGGGGGCCTAAACTATGGCTACACCTTC. Its protein is CASNPTGGLNYGYTF.

The chain links TRBV3-1 (or the pseudogene TRBV3-2) to TRBJ1-2; D might be TRBD1 (6 bases). Germline V gene lookup returns CDR1 LGHDT and CDR2 YNNKEL (reference sequence). V lost 4 bases and J lost 3, with 9 bases in between. CDR3 length: 13 amino acids. Here the CDR3 reads CASSPRGDYGYTF. For the CDR3, the DNA is TGTGCCAGCAGCCCCAGGGGAGACTATGGCTACACCTTC.

The gene calls are TRBV10-3 and TRBJ1-4; 7 nucleotides line up with TRBD1. The V and J ends lost 10 bases and 4 bases, in that order; junction bases with no gene match: 6. CDR1 is ENHRY, CDR2 SYGVKD, per germline. This CDR3 has 13 residues. The CDR3 loop is CATGAGGNEKLFF. CDR3 bases: TGTGCCACCGGGGCAGGGGGTAATGAAAAACTGTTTTTT.

The gene calls are TRBV9 and TRBJ1-5; TRBD1 might be the D (6 bases). The germline gives CDR1 SGDLS, CDR2 YYNGEE. Between the trimmed V and J ends, which lost 3 bases and 2 bases, there was a span of 30 bases. CDR3 length equals 21 residues. CDR3 DNA: TGTGCCAGCAGCGCCGAGGGGGTACAGTGCTTTTTCGTCTTTGGCAATCAGCCCCAGCATTTT. It is translated as CASSAEGVQCFFVFGNQPQHF.

This clone was observed a few times. The sample carries other DNA sequences with the same CDR3. The chain carries TRBV2 and TRBJ1-4; D gene uncertain. In germline, CDR1 is SNHLY, CDR2 FYNNEI. The V and J ends lost 8 bases and 6 bases respectively, with 7 bases between them. This CDR3 comprises 11 residues. CDR3 coding DNA: TGTGCCAGCGGGCAGGATGAAAAACTGTTTTTT. As protein: CASGQDEKLFF. Using reference TRBV2 and TRBJ1-4 for the parts outside the CDR3, the full variable domain is EPEVTQTPSHQVTQMGQEVILRCVPISNHLYFYWYRQILGQKVEFLVSFYNNEISEKSEIFDDQFSVERPDGSNFTLKIRSTKLEDSAMYFCASGQDEKLFFGSGTQLSVL.

V and J are TRBV3-1 (or the pseudogene TRBV3-2) and TRBJ1-3; D is unclear. Germline V gene sequence: CDR1 LGHDT, CDR2 YNNKEL (reference sequence). The length of the CDR3 is 18 residues. With 0 bases removed from V and 2 bases from J, the gap between germline ends came to 17 bases. DNA for the CDR3: TGTGCCAGCAGCCAAGAAACAGTTAAGTGGGTCCCTGGAAACACCATATATTTT. Translating it yields CASSQETVKWVPGNTIYF.

The chain employs TRBV6-5 and TRBJ1-2, with 7 bases aligning to TRBD1. CDR3 length: 11 residues. CDR1 is MNHEY and CDR2 is SVGAGI in the germline V gene. The CDR3 sequence: CAIQGLYGYTF. The CDR3, as DNA: TGTGCTATACAGGGGCTCTATGGCTACACCTTC.

This rearrangement joins TRBV4-1 to TRBJ2-5; 8 bases map to TRBD1. The CDR3 consists of 16 residues. The germline V gene encodes CDR1 MGHRA and CDR2 YSYEKL. Unmatched junction bases numbered 8, after V lost 0 bases and J lost 5 bases. The CDR3 sequence is CASSQDQGALGETQYF. CDR3 DNA: TGCGCCAGCAGCCAAGATCAGGGGGCGCTCGGGGAGACCCAGTACTTC.

This clone was detected once. V is TRBV7-2 and J is TRBJ1-5, with no clear D. V was trimmed by 1 base and J by 4 bases, leaving 11 bases between them. Germline assignment: CDR1 SGHTA and CDR2 FQGNSA. The CDR3 contains 15 residues. The CDR3 region has the DNA TGTGCCAGCAGCTTAGGCCCTGGACTTAATCAGCCCCAGCATTTT. Translating gives CASSLGPGLNQPQHF.

V usage is TRBV20-1 and J usage is TRBJ2-1; 8 bases map to TRBD1. V lost 3 bases and J lost 3; bases outside the gene matches: 7. The germline CDR1 and CDR2 sequences are DFQATT and SNEGSKA (reference sequence). CDR3 length: 15 residues. The CDR3 nucleotides are TGCAGTGCTAGTCTCCCGGGACAGGTCTACAATGAGCAGTTCTTC. Translating it yields CSASLPGQVYNEQFF.

V is TRBV5-1 and J is TRBJ2-2, with TRBD1 as a possible D gene (6 bases). This CDR3 is built from 15 residues. CDR1 and CDR2 (germline): SGHRS, YFSETQ. V lost 6 bases and J lost 0, with 12 bases in between. The CDR3 loop is CASIEGVPNTGELFF. CDR3 DNA: TGCGCCAGCATCGAGGGGGTACCGAACACCGGGGAGCTGTTTTTT.

This clone was found once. The rearrangement links TRBV5-5 to TRBJ2-5; 8 positions match TRBD2. The length of the CDR3 is 14 residues. Trimming at V came to 3 bases and at J to 5 bases, leaving 6 bases not matched to a gene. Germline assignment: CDR1 SGHKS and CDR2 YYEKEE (reference sequence). The CDR3 DNA is TGTGCCAGCAGCTCGGGGGGGGCCGGGGAGACCCAGTACTTC. Translating it yields CASSSGGAGETQYF.

The J gene is TRBJ1-1, the V gene TRBV5-1; 7 nucleotides line up with TRBD1. There are 13 residues in the CDR3. The ends lost 4 bases at V and 4 bases at J; junction bases unmatched: 4. The germline gives CDR1 SGHRS, CDR2 YFSETQ. The CDR3 region is CASSRSGGTEAFF. CDR3 nucleotide sequence: TGCGCCAGCAGCCGATCAGGGGGCACTGAAGCTTTCTTT.

The chain links TRBV14 to TRBJ1-2, with D unclear. Trimming shortened V by 4 bases and J by 4 bases, and 13 bases separated the two germline ends. Germline V gene lookup returns CDR1 SGHDN and CDR2 FVKESK. The CDR3 has 14 amino acids. This CDR3 is CASSPVSNFYGYTF. In DNA form, the CDR3 reads TGTGCCAGCAGCCCGGTTTCGAACTTCTATGGCTACACCTTC.

This clone was seen only once. The gene calls are TRBV14 and TRBJ1-2; D is unclear. CDR1 SGHDN and CDR2 FVKESK come from the germline V gene. The CDR3 length is 12 residues. The V end lost 4 bases, the J end lost 1 base, and 4 bases lay between the germline ends. The CDR3 region is CASSPLNYGYTF. CDR3 nucleotide sequence: TGTGCCAGCAGCCCCCTTAACTATGGCTACACCTTC. Full variable domain (remainder filled in from reference TRBV14 and TRBJ1-2): EAGVTQFPSHSVIEKGQTVTLRCDPISGHDNLYWYRRVMGKEIKFLLHFVKESKQDESGMPNNRFLAERTGGTYSTLKVQPAELEDSGVYFCASSPLNYGYTFGSGTRLTVV.

The chain recombines TRBV27 with TRBJ1-5; no firm D call. The V end was cut by 5 bases, the J end by 3 bases, with 14 bases between. The CDR3 totals 15 residues. Germline V CDR1 and CDR2: MNHEY, SMNVEV (reference sequence). This chain's CDR3 is CASSNSLGDNQPQHF. The CDR3 DNA reads TGTGCCAGCAGTAACTCCCTGGGCGACAATCAGCCCCAGCATTTT.

The V gene is TRBV5-1, the J gene TRBJ1-1; TRBD1 is a possible D gene (6 bases). Trimming cost V 4 bases and J 0 bases, with 13 bases left between them. This CDR3 is 15 amino acids long. Germline CDR1 reads SGHRS; CDR2 reads YFSETQ. CDR3 bases: TGCGCCAGCAGCCAGCAGACAGGAGTGAACACTGAAGCTTTCTTT. Amino acid sequence: CASSQQTGVNTEAFF.

V is TRBV5-1 and J is TRBJ2-7; 9 positions agree with TRBD2. V lost 3 bases, J lost 5 bases, and 12 bases stayed unmatched. Germline values: CDR1 SGHRS, CDR2 YFSETQ. The length of the CDR3 is 16 residues. CDR3 region: CASSSPSSGGWDEQYF. The CDR3 nucleotides are TGCGCCAGCAGCTCCCCCAGTAGCGGGGGTTGGGACGAGCAGTACTTC.

J is TRBJ2-1 and V is TRBV7-6; TRBD2 aligns across 11 bases. The CDR3 covers 16 residues. Germline loops: CDR1 SGHVS, CDR2 FNYEAQ. The V and J ends lost 3 bases and 4 bases, in that order; junction bases with no gene match: 5. CDR3: CASSLGLAEKYNEQFF. The DNA of the CDR3 is TGTGCCAGCAGCTTGGGACTAGCGGAGAAATACAATGAGCAGTTCTTC.

In DNA form, the CDR3 reads TGTGCCAGCAGTGAAGCCAGTCCTGAAGCTTTCTTT. Translation: CASSEASPEAFF. The chain uses TRBV2 and TRBJ1-1; D ambiguous. CDR3 size: 12 residues. The germline CDR1 and CDR2 sequences are SNHLY and FYNNEI. The V end lost 0 bases, the J end lost 6 bases, and 5 bases lay between the germline ends.

The CDR3 nucleotides read TGTGCCAGCAGCCGCGGTGGCGGGGGACGAGAGCAGTTCTTC. Its protein product is CASSRGGGGREQFF. The rearrangement links TRBV6-5 to TRBJ2-1; 7 nucleotides align to TRBD2. From germline, CDR1 is MNHEY and CDR2 SVGAGI. V was clipped by 6 bases and J by 10 bases; unmatched bases: 12. The CDR3 runs to 14 residues.

The rearrangement joins TRBV12-5 to TRBJ1-3; TRBD1 matches 9 bases. Germline CDR1 LGHNT, CDR2 FRNRAP. The CDR3 covers 15 residues. J was trimmed by 2 bases and V by 3 bases; bases with no gene match: 2. As DNA, the CDR3 is TGTGCTAGTGGTTTTGGGACAGGGCCTGGAAACACCATATATTTT. It is translated as CASGFGTGPGNTIYF.

This rearrangement joins TRBV7-2 to TRBJ2-1, with a tentative D call TRBD2 (6 bases). Per germline, CDR1 SGHTA and CDR2 FQGNSA. The CDR3 sequence is 14 residues long. The V gene lost 5 bases and the J gene lost 6 bases, with 14 bases spanning the gap. DNA for the CDR3: TGTGCCAGCAGCGCTAGTTGGACTACCAATGAGCAGTTCTTC. Translating it yields CASSASWTTNEQFF.

The table lists this clone with a few counts. This chain connects TRBV6-1 to TRBJ1-2; a weak D match, TRBD1 (6 bases). The ends were cut back, 0 bases at V and 3 bases at J, with 11 bases in the middle. From germline, CDR1 is MNHNS and CDR2 SASEGT. The CDR3 is 15 amino acids. CDR3 DNA sequence: TGTGCCAGCAGTGAAGCTGGTTACAGGGACTATGGCTACACCTTC. This sequence encodes CASSEAGYRDYGYTF.

The CDR3 is CASSLSGTGGEKLFF. CDR3 DNA: TGTGCCAGCAGCTTATCGGGGACAGGGGGTGAAAAACTGTTTTTT. J is TRBJ1-4 and V is TRBV11-2; 11 bases align to TRBD1. V was clipped by 2 bases and J by 7 bases; unmatched bases: 3. Germline lookup yields CDR1 SGHAT and CDR2 FQNNGV. This CDR3 contains 15 residues.

The chain carries TRBV7-8 and TRBJ1-2; no definite D call. Trimming stripped 1 base from V and 2 bases from J, with 8 bases between. Germline loops: CDR1 SGHVS, CDR2 FQNEAQ. The CDR3 runs to 14 residues. The DNA of the CDR3 is TGTGCCAGCAGCTTAGTTCCGGGAAACTATGGCTACACCTTC. It codes for CASSLVPGNYGYTF.

The gene calls are TRBV5-1 and TRBJ2-3, with TRBD2 matching over 13 bases. Germline CDR1 reads SGHRS; CDR2 reads YFSETQ. The CDR3 runs 18 residues. With V trimmed by 0 bases and J by 1 base, 5 bases remained unmatched. CDR3 protein: CASSLGTSGGGGTDTQYF. Here the CDR3 DNA reads TGCGCCAGCAGCTTGGGGACTAGCGGGGGAGGGGGCACAGATACGCAGTATTTT.

V gene TRBV29-1 combines with J gene TRBJ1-2; 8 bases align to TRBD1. The CDR3 is 13 amino acids. V lost 6 bases and J lost 2; bases outside the gene matches: 5. Germline lookup yields CDR1 SQVTM and CDR2 ANQGSEA. In DNA, the CDR3 is TGCAGCGTCGGACAGGGAAGCAACTATGGCTACACCTTC. It specifies CSVGQGSNYGYTF.

V and J are TRBV11-1 and TRBJ2-5, with TRBD2 as a possible D gene (5 bases). Germline loops: CDR1 SGHAT, CDR2 FQDESV (reference sequence). This CDR3 region has 14 residues. V lost 5 bases to trimming and J lost 2 bases, with 12 bases between them. CDR3 in DNA: TGTGCCAGCAGCCCAAGACTAAGACAAGAGACCCAGTACTTC. Translation gives CASSPRLRQETQYF.

This clone has a count of ten or more. The J gene is TRBJ1-2, the V gene TRBV23-1, with unresolved D. TRBV23-1 qualifies as an ORF whose function is uncertain. There are 13 residues in the CDR3. Trimming cost V 3 bases and J 3 bases, with 8 bases left between them. The CDR3 DNA reads TGCGCCAGCAGTCACGGGGATCACTATGGCTACACCTTC. Amino acid sequence: CASSHGDHYGYTF.

The chain combines TRBV6-1 with TRBJ2-7; possible D gene TRBD1, 5 bases. CDR3 size: 14 residues. V lost 3 bases, J lost 5 bases, and 14 bases lay in between. CDR1 and CDR2 (germline): MNHNS, SASEGT. This CDR3 is CASSDLQGTNEQYV. The CDR3 DNA reads TGTGCCAGCAGTGACCTCCAGGGAACGAACGAGCAGTACGTC.